One and the same sample provided the 26 T cell receptor beta chains below, sequenced in a study of blood T cell repertoires in COVID-19. Assay used: immunoSEQ multiplex PCR; TCRdb lists only in-frame clones, some missing. The sample yields over 85,000 clones, under 75% seen once. Sequencing was done on a sample of peripheral blood. The receptors stem from a woman aged 60-75 years with acute or convalescent COVID-19.

The genes are TRBV2 and TRBJ1-5; no firm D call. The germline V gene has CDR1 SNHLY and CDR2 FYNNEI. The CDR3 spans 13 residues. V gave up 4 bases and J gave up 4 bases, with 8 bases separating them. This chain's CDR3 is CASSVSGNQPQHF. Written as DNA, the CDR3 is TGTGCCAGCAGTGTATCCGGGAATCAGCCCCAGCATTTT.

This clone was seen only a few times. The J gene is TRBJ2-7, the V gene TRBV6-5; tentative D call: TRBD2 (5 bases). With 7 bases removed from V and 4 bases from J, the gap between germline ends came to 8 bases. This CDR3 has 11 amino acids. CDR1 is MNHEY, CDR2 SVGAGI, per germline. CDR3 sequence: CASISGYEQYF. The CDR3 DNA reads as TGTGCCAGCATCTCGGGGTACGAGCAGTACTTC.

This clone was observed a handful of times. CDR3 protein: CASSSDRGLGYTF. The CDR3 DNA follows: TGCGCCAGCTCTTCGGACAGGGGACTTGGCTACACCTTC. This sequence joins TRBV10-1 and TRBJ1-2; 9 bases align to TRBD1. Germline trimming cut 8 bases from V and 7 bases from J; bases unmatched to any gene: 8. Germline CDR1 and CDR2: WNHNN and SYGVQD (reference sequence). The CDR3 contains 13 residues.

The rearrangement joins TRBV6-1 to TRBJ2-7; 7 nucleotides line up with TRBD1. CDR1 MNHNS and CDR2 SASEGT come from the germline V gene. The CDR3 runs 16 residues. V lost 4 bases and J lost 1; bases outside the gene matches: 10. CDR3 residues: CASSAPTGPYSYEQYF. The CDR3 DNA sequence: TGTGCCAGCAGTGCACCGACAGGGCCCTATTCCTACGAGCAGTACTTC.

Notes on this clone: Other DNA sequences in the same sample also yield this CDR3. The rearrangement links TRBV2 to TRBJ2-7, with 8 bases identical to TRBD2. Losses at the gene ends were 8 bases for V and 2 bases for J; bases not matched to a gene: 8. The CDR3 has 14 amino acids. Germline V CDR1 and CDR2: SNHLY, FYNNEI. The CDR3 DNA is TGTGCCAGCCGGGGGGGGACGGGCCCCTACGAGCAGTACTTC. It specifies CASRGGTGPYEQYF.

This sequence joins TRBV7-2 and TRBJ2-3; 15 nucleotides line up with TRBD2. This CDR3 is built from 16 residues. CDR1 is SGHTA, CDR2 FQGNSA, per germline. V was pared by 7 bases and J by 4 bases, with 6 bases of the junction left unmatched. Here the CDR3 DNA reads TGTGCCAGCAAACGGACTAGCGGGGGGGTCGCAGATACGCAGTATTTT. This codes for CASKRTSGGVADTQYF.

V and J are TRBV10-3 and TRBJ2-7; 7 positions agree with TRBD2. Germline CDR1 and CDR2: ENHRY and SYGVKD. The CDR3 length is 12 residues. V lost 5 bases, J lost 5 bases, and 3 bases stayed unmatched. The CDR3, as DNA: TGTGCCATCAGTCCCCGGGGGGACGAGCAGTACTTC. Translated: CAISPRGDEQYF.

The chain uses TRBV27 and TRBJ1-2; D possibly corresponds to TRBD1 (5 bases). The germline V gene has CDR1 MNHEY and CDR2 SMNVEV (reference sequence). The CDR3 extends over 13 amino acids. The V gene lost 2 bases and the J gene lost 4 bases, with 8 bases spanning the gap. The CDR3 DNA follows: TGTGCCAGCAGTTTACAGGGCCCCTATGGCTACACCTTC. Its protein product is CASSLQGPYGYTF.

The CDR3 nucleotides are TGTGCCAGCAGCCACGTACTAGCGGGATCAGATACGCAGTATTTT. Protein product: CASSHVLAGSDTQYF. The chain employs TRBV4-2 and TRBJ2-3; 10 nucleotides agree with TRBD2. CDR1 and CDR2 from the germline V gene are LGHNA and YNFKEQ. After removal of 3 bases from V and 4 bases from J, the junction contained 4 bases not matched to a gene. The CDR3 length is 15 residues.

The V gene is TRBV18, the J gene TRBJ2-7; D is unclear. The ends were cut back, 3 bases at V and 0 bases at J, with 9 bases in the middle. CDR1 is KGHSH, CDR2 LQKENI, per germline. This CDR3 region has 14 residues. Written as DNA, the CDR3 is TGTGCCAGCTCACCTCCGACATCCTCCTACGAGCAGTACTTC. Translated, it gives CASSPPTSSYEQYF.

This clone was detected only once. The chain uses TRBV29-1 and TRBJ2-7, with D maybe TRBD1 (6 bases). Germline V gene sequence: CDR1 SQVTM, CDR2 ANQGSEA. V was trimmed by 6 bases and J by 0 bases, leaving 12 bases between them. This CDR3 region has 13 residues. In DNA, the CDR3 is TGCAGCGTGCGACAGGTCCTCTCCTACGAGCAGTACTTC. Residues: CSVRQVLSYEQYF.

This rearrangement joins TRBV7-3 to TRBJ2-1; D unresolved. This CDR3 has 14 amino acids. Germline V lookup: CDR1 SGHTA, CDR2 FQGTGA. V gave up 2 bases and J gave up 8 bases, with 13 bases separating them. In nucleotides, the CDR3 is TGTGCCAGCAGCTTATCTAGGTGGAGCGATGAGCAGTTCTTC. Amino acids: CASSLSRWSDEQFF. Variable domain in full (rest from reference TRBV7-3 and TRBJ2-1): GAGVSQTPSNKVTEKGKYVELRCDPISGHTALYWYRQSLGQGPEFLIYFQGTGAADDSGLPNDRFFAVRPEGSVSTLKIQRTERGDSAVYLCASSLSRWSDEQFFGPGTRLTVL.

The chain couples TRBV27 to TRBJ2-1; 13 bases are shared with TRBD2. Germline-derived CDR1 and CDR2 are MNHEY and SMNVEV (reference sequence). V was pared by 5 bases and J by 8 bases, with 6 bases of the junction left unmatched. The CDR3 consists of 15 residues. The CDR3 region is CASSPGLAGEDEQFF. CDR3 coding DNA: TGTGCCAGCAGTCCCGGACTAGCGGGGGAGGATGAGCAGTTCTTC.

The gene calls are TRBV5-6 and TRBJ2-5, with TRBD2 as a possible D gene (6 bases). V lost 4 bases and J lost 4, with 14 bases in between. Germline CDR1 reads SGHDT; CDR2 reads YYEEEE. The CDR3 contains 14 residues. The CDR3 DNA is TGTGCCAGCAGCCTCCTGTTGGGGGGAGAGACCCAGTACTTC. Protein product: CASSLLLGGETQYF.

The chain carries TRBV28 and TRBJ1-1; possible D gene TRBD1, 6 bases. The length of the CDR3 is 14 residues. V was clipped by 4 bases and J by 5 bases, with 14 bases between them. Germline V gives CDR1 MDHEN, CDR2 SYDVKM. The CDR3 sequence: CASSYQGRGTEAFF. The DNA of the CDR3 is TGTGCCAGCAGTTATCAGGGGAGGGGAACTGAAGCTTTCTTT.

This chain joins TRBV30 and TRBJ1-1, with D unclear. V was shortened by 0 bases and J by 6 bases, with 11 bases between the two germline ends. The CDR3 extends over 13 amino acids. Germline lookup yields CDR1 GTSNPN and CDR2 SVGIG (reference sequence). CDR3: CAWSVPGYAEAFF. CDR3 in DNA: TGTGCCTGGAGTGTACCGGGGTACGCTGAAGCTTTCTTT.

This sequence joins TRBV29-1 and TRBJ2-7; 8 bases are a match to TRBD1. V lost 8 bases and J lost 3; bases outside the gene matches: 6. Germline lookup yields CDR1 SQVTM and CDR2 ANQGSEA. The CDR3 is 12 amino acids. The CDR3 spells CSIRDRLYEQYF. The CDR3 nucleotides read TGCAGCATACGGGACAGGCTCTACGAGCAGTACTTC.

The chain uses TRBV10-3 and TRBJ1-1; D perhaps matches TRBD1 (6 bases). Germline assignment: CDR1 ENHRY and CDR2 SYGVKD. Trimming left V 10 bases short and J 3 bases short, with 18 bases between. This CDR3 has 14 amino acids. The CDR3 reads CATNGGGVHTEAFF. CDR3 DNA: TGTGCCACCAACGGGGGGGGCGTCCACACTGAAGCTTTCTTT.

The chain combines TRBV18 with TRBJ2-7, with 10 positions matching TRBD1. The CDR3 totals 14 residues. Germline CDR1 reads KGHSH; CDR2 reads LQKENI. The trim removed 6 bases at V and 3 bases at J, leaving 5 bases unmatched. The CDR3 here is CASSPRDRGYEQYF. The CDR3 bases are TGTGCCAGCTCGCCCCGGGACAGGGGCTACGAGCAGTACTTC.

The chain recombines TRBV7-8 with TRBJ1-4; perhaps TRBD1 as D (5 bases). CDR1 SGHVS and CDR2 FQNEAQ come from the germline V gene. This CDR3 region has 16 residues. The V end was cut by 5 bases, the J end by 5 bases, with 18 bases between. CDR3 sequence: CASSPWGGQGNEKLFF. The CDR3 nucleotides are TGTGCCAGCAGCCCATGGGGAGGGCAGGGCAATGAAAAACTGTTTTTT.

The chain carries TRBV18 and TRBJ2-1, with D perhaps matching TRBD1 (5 bases). CDR1 and CDR2 (germline): KGHSH, LQKENI. V shed 4 bases and J shed 1 base, with 14 bases lying between them. The CDR3 extends over 16 amino acids. The CDR3 spells CASSRNQGWSYNEQFF. The CDR3 DNA reads TGTGCCAGCTCACGGAACCAGGGTTGGTCCTACAATGAGCAGTTCTTC. The full variable domain, with the rest looked up from reference TRBV18 and TRBJ2-1, is NAGVMQNPRHLVRRRGQEARLRCSPMKGHSHVYWYRQLPEEGLKFMVYLQKENIIDESGMPKERFSAEFPKEGPSILRIQQVVRGDSAAYFCASSRNQGWSYNEQFFGPGTRLTVL.

This chain links TRBV27 with TRBJ2-7, with D tentatively TRBD1 (6 bases). V lost 5 bases, J lost 0 bases, and 23 bases lay in between. This CDR3 comprises 18 residues. Germline V lookup: CDR1 MNHEY, CDR2 SMNVEV (reference sequence). As DNA, the CDR3 is TGTGCCAGCAGTATCTCCCCTCCGGGACACGATAGCTCCTACGAGCAGTACTTC. The encoded protein is CASSISPPGHDSSYEQYF.

The V gene is TRBV2, the J gene TRBJ1-4; 7 bases map to TRBD1. Germline-derived CDR1 and CDR2 are SNHLY and FYNNEI. CDR3 length: 13 amino acids. Trimming at V came to 6 bases and at J to 7 bases, leaving 5 bases not matched to a gene. The CDR3 DNA reads TGTGCCAGCAGACAGGGGATTACTGAAAAACTGTTTTTT. Its protein is CASRQGITEKLFF. Drawing the rest from reference TRBV2 and TRBJ1-4, the complete variable domain is EPEVTQTPSHQVTQMGQEVILRCVPISNHLYFYWYRQILGQKVEFLVSFYNNEISEKSEIFDDQFSVERPDGSNFTLKIRSTKLEDSAMYFCASRQGITEKLFFGSGTQLSVL.

This clone was counted only a few times. This chain joins TRBV3-1 (or the pseudogene TRBV3-2) and TRBJ1-6, with 7 bases that match TRBD1. V lost 0 bases, J lost 9 bases, and 20 bases stayed unmatched. CDR3 size: 20 residues. CDR1 is LGHDT and CDR2 is YNNKEL in the germline V gene (reference sequence). CDR3 DNA sequence: TGTGCCAGCAGCCAAGATATTCCCCCCCCTGGACAGGCGCCCGGTTCACCCCTCCACTTT. The encoded protein is CASSQDIPPPGQAPGSPLHF.

V usage is TRBV6-1 and J usage is TRBJ2-3; TRBD1 is a possible D gene (5 bases). Germline-derived CDR1 and CDR2 are MNHNS and SASEGT. This CDR3 region has 13 residues. V was pared by 1 base and J by 3 bases, with 5 bases between. CDR3 sequence: CASSEGQTDTQYF. As DNA, the CDR3 is TGTGCCAGCAGTGAAGGACAGACAGATACGCAGTATTTT.

The gene calls are TRBV9 and TRBJ2-7; TRBD1 matches at 10 bases. CDR1 is SGDLS and CDR2 is YYNGEE in the germline V gene. There are 14 residues in the CDR3. V lost 3 bases and J lost 4; bases outside the gene matches: 4. CDR3 sequence: CASSDSGQGYEQYF. The CDR3 DNA follows: TGTGCCAGCAGCGACTCGGGACAGGGGTACGAGCAGTACTTC.